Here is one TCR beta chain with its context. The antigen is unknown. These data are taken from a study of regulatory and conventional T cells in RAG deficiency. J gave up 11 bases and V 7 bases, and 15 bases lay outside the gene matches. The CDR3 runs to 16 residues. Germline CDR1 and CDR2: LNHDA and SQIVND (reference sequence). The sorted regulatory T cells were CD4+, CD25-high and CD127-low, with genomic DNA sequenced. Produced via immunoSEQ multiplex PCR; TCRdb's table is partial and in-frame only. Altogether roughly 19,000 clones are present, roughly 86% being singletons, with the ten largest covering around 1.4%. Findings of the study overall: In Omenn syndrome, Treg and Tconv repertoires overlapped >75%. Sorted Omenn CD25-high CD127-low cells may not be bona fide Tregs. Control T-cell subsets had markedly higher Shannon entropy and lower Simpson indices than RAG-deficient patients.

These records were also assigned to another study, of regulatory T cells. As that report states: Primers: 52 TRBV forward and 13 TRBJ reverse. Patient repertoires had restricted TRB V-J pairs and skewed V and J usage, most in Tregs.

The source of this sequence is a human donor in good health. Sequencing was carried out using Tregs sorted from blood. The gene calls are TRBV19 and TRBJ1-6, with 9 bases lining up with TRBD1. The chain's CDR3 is CASTSGGQGGTPPLHF. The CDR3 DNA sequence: TGTGCCAGTACCTCAGGGGGACAGGGAGGAACCCCACCCCTCCACTTT.